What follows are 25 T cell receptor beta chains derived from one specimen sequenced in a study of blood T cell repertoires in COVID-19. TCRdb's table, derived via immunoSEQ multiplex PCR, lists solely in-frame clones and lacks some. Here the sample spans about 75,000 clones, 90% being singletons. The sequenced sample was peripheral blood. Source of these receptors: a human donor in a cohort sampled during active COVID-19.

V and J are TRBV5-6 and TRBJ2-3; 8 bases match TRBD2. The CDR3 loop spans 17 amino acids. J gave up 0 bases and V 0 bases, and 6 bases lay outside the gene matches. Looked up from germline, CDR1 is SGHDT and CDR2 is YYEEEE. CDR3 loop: CASSLGWRGASTDTQYF. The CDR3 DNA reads TGTGCCAGCAGCTTGGGTTGGCGGGGGGCAAGCACAGATACGCAGTATTTT.

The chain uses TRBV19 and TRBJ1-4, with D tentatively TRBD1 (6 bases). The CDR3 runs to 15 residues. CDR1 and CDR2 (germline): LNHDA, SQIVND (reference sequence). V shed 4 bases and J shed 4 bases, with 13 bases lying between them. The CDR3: CASSNSGDHNEKLFF. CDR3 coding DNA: TGTGCCAGTAGTAATTCAGGGGACCATAATGAAAAACTGTTTTTT. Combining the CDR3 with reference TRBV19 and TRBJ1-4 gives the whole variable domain DGGITQSPKYLFRKEGQNVTLSCEQNLNHDAMYWYRQDPGQGLRLIYYSQIVNDFQKGDIAEGYSVSREKKESFPLTVTSAQKNPTAFYLCASSNSGDHNEKLFFGSGTQLSVL.

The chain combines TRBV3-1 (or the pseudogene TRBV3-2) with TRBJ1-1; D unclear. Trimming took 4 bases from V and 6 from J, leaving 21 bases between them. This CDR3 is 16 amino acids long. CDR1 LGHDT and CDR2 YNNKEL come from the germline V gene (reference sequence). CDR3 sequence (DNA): TGTGCCAGCAGCCGTACAAACCTGGGCAGGCGACCTGAAGCTTTCTTT. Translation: CASSRTNLGRRPEAFF.

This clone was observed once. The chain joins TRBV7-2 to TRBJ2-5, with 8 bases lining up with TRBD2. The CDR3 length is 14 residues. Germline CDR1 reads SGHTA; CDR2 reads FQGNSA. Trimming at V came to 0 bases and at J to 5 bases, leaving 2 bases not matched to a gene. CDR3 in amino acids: CASSLAPGGETQYF. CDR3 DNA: TGTGCCAGCAGCTTAGCTCCGGGGGGGGAGACCCAGTACTTC.

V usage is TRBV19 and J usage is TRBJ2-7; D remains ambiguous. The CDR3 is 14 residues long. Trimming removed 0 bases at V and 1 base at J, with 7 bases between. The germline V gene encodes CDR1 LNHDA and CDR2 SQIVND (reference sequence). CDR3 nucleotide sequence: TGTGCCAGTAGTATAGAAGGCGGATCCTACGAGCAGTACTTC. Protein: CASSIEGGSYEQYF.

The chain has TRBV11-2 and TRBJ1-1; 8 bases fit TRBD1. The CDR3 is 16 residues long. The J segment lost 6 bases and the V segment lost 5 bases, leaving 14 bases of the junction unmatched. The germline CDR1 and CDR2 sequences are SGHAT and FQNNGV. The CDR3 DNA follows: TGTGCCAGCAGCCCCCCCCGGCAGGGGGCTGTCTCTGAAGCTTTCTTT. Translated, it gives CASSPPRQGAVSEAFF.

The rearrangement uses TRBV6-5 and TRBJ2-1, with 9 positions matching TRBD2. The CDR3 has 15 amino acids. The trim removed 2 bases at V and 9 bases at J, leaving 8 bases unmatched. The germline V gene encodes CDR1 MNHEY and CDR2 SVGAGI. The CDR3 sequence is CASSYGIAGVGEQFF. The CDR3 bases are TGTGCCAGCAGTTACGGGATAGCGGGGGTCGGTGAGCAGTTCTTC.

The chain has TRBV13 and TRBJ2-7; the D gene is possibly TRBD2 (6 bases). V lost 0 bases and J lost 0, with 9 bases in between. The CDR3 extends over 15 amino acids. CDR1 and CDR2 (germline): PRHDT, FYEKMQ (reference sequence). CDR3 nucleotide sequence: TGTGCCAGCAGCTTAGGGGTCGGGAGCTCCTACGAGCAGTACTTC. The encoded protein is CASSLGVGSSYEQYF.

The CDR3 here is CASNRGGVAPYEQYF. CDR3 nucleotides: TGTGCCAGCAACCGCGGGGGGGTAGCCCCCTACGAGCAGTACTTC. The chain links TRBV28 to TRBJ2-7, with TRBD2 matching 9 bases. Per germline, CDR1 MDHEN and CDR2 SYDVKM. The J segment lost 2 bases and the V segment lost 7 bases, leaving 9 bases of the junction unmatched. The CDR3 spans 15 residues.

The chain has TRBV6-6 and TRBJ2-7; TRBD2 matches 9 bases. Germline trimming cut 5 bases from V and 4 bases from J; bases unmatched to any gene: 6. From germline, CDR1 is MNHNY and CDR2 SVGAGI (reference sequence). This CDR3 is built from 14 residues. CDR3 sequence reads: CASSTLAGGYEQYF. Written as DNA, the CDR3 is TGTGCCAGCAGTACACTAGCGGGTGGGTACGAGCAGTACTTC.

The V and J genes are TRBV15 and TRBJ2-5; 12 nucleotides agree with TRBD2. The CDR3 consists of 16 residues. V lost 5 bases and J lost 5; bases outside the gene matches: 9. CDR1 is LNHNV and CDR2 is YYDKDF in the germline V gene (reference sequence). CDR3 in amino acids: CATSAARTSGKETQYF. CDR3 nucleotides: TGTGCCACCAGCGCCGCCCGGACTAGCGGGAAGGAGACCCAGTACTTC.

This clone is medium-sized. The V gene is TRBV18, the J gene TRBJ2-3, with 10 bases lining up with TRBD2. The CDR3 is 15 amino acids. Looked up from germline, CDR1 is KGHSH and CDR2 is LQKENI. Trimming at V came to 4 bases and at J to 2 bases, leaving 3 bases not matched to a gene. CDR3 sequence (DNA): TGTGCCAGCTCACTGGGACTAGCGAACACAGATACGCAGTATTTT. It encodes CASSLGLANTDTQYF.

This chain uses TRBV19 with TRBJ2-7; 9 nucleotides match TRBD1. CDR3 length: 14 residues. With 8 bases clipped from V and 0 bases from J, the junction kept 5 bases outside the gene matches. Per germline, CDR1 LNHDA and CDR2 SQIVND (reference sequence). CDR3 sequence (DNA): TGTGCCAGTTCTGTGACAGGGGGCTCCTACGAGCAGTACTTC. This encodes CASSVTGGSYEQYF.

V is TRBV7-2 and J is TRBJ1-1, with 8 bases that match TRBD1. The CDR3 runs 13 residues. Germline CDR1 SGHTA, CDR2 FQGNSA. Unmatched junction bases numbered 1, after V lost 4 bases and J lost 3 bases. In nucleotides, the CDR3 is TGTGCCAGCAGCTCGGACAGGGACACTGAAGCTTTCTTT. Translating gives CASSSDRDTEAFF.

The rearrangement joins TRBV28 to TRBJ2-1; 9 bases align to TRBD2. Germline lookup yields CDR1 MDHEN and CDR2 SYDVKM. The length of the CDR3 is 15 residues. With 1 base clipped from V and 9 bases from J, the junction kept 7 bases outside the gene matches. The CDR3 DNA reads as TGTGCCAGCAGTTTATCCATAGCGGGAGTGGGTGAGCAGTTCTTC. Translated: CASSLSIAGVGEQFF.

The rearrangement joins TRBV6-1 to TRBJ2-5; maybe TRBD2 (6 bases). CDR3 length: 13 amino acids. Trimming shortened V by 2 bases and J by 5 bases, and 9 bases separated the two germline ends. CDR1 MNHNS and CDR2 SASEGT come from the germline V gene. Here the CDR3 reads CASSERERETQYF. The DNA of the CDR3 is TGTGCCAGCAGTGAACGGGAGAGGGAGACCCAGTACTTC.

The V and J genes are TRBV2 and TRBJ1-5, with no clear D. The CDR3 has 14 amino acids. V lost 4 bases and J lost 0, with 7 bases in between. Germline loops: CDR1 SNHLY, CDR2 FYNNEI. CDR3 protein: CASSAAYSNQPQHF. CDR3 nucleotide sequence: TGTGCCAGCAGTGCCGCGTATAGCAATCAGCCCCAGCATTTT.

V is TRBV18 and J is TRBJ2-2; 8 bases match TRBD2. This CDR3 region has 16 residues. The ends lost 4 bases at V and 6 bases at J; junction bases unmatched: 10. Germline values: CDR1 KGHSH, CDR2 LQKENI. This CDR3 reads CASSLRGTSVPGELFF. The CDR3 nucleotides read TGTGCCAGCTCACTACGAGGGACTAGTGTCCCCGGGGAGCTGTTTTTT.

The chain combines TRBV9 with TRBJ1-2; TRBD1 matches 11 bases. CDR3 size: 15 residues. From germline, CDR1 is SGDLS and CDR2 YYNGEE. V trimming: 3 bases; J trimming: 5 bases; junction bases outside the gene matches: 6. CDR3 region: CASSEGQGDLYGYTF. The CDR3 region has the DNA TGTGCCAGCAGCGAGGGACAGGGGGACCTTTATGGCTACACCTTC.

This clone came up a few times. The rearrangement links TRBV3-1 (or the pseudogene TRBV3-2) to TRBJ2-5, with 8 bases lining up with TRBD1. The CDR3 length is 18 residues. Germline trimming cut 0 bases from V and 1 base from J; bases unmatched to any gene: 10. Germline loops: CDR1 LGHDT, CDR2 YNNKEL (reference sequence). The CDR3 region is CASSQDRISGQAQETQYF. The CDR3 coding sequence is TGTGCCAGCAGCCAAGATCGAATATCGGGACAGGCCCAAGAGACCCAGTACTTC.

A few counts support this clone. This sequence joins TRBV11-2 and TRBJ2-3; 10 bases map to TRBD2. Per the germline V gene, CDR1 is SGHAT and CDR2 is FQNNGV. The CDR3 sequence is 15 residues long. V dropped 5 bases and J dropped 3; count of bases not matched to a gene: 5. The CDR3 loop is CASSPWTSGTDTQYF. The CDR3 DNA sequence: TGTGCCAGCAGCCCCTGGACTAGCGGAACAGATACGCAGTATTTT.

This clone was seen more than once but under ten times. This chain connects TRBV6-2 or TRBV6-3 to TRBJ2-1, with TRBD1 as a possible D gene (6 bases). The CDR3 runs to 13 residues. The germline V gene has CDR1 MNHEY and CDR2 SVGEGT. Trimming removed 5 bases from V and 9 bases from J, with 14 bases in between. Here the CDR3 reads CASSAQGLGEQFF. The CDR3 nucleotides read TGTGCCAGCAGTGCCCAGGGGTTGGGTGAGCAGTTCTTC.

CDR3 amino acids: CASSLASGKSYNEQFF. CDR3 nucleotides: TGTGCCAGCAGCTTAGCTTCGGGGAAGAGTTACAATGAGCAGTTCTTC. The chain couples TRBV7-6 to TRBJ2-1, with a tentative D call TRBD2 (5 bases). Germline assignment: CDR1 SGHVS and CDR2 FNYEAQ. The CDR3 is 16 residues long. Deletions cut 0 bases from V and 4 bases from J, with 13 bases between.

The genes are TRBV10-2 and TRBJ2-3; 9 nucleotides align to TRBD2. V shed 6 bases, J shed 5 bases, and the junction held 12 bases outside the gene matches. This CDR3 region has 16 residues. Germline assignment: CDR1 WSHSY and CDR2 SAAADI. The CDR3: CASRDRLAERVDTQYF. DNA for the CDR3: TGCGCCAGCAGGGACCGACTAGCGGAGAGGGTAGATACGCAGTATTTT.

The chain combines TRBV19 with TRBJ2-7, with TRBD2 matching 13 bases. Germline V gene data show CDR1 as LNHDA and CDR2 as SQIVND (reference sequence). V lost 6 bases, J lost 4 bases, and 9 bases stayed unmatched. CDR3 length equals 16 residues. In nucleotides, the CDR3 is TGTGCCAGTAGAAAAGGACTAGCGGGAGACGTTTACGAGCAGTACTTC. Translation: CASRKGLAGDVYEQYF.